This TCR beta chain was identified during a study of blood T cell repertoires in COVID-19. Study background: The samples span acute and convalescent COVID-19 from the United States, Italy and Spain. T cells, B-cell-depleted T cells, or PBMCs supplied cDNA or gDNA.

The germline V and J ends were trimmed by 4 bases and 5 bases, with 13 bases remaining between them. The length of the CDR3 is 14 residues. Germline V gives CDR1 SGHRS, CDR2 YFSETQ. In the source study's methods: The assay estimated nucleated cells by amplifying reference gene primers. The table came from immunoSEQ multiplex PCR; TCRdb's copy has only in-frame clones and leaves some out. The D gene and trimming were derived from the DNA, and the V and J assignments and clone size from that table. The table shows hundreds of thousands of clones, with 84% occurring only once. This TCR derives from a woman older than 75 with active or convalescent COVID-19. The sequenced material came from peripheral blood. The gene calls are TRBV5-1 and TRBJ2-1; maybe TRBD2 (5 bases). The DNA of the CDR3 is TGCGCCAGCAGCCCCAGGACTGGAGACAATGAGCAGTTCTTC. Translation: CASSPRTGDNEQFF.